The 3 T cell receptor beta chains given below trace back to one sample, sequenced in a study of CD8 T cells in ankylosing spondylitis. General study results and limits: One TCR beta motif, made up of about 8 highly homologous variants, appeared characteristic of ankylosing spondylitis blood.

The antigens for these receptors are not known. TCRdb independently ran MiXCR on the 5' RACE reads; one entry per CDR3 protein. This sample yields about 450,000 distinct CDR3 sequences, of which roughly 26% are seen a single time; about 1% belongs to the top ten. Material for sequencing was blood, either unsorted or a sorted T cell fraction (not recorded which). These receptors were collected from a male donor with ankylosing spondylitis.

This clonotype has only a few counts. The rearrangement links TRBV20-1 to TRBJ1-5; no firm D call. The CDR3 covers 15 residues. Trimming removed 5 bases from V and 0 bases from J, with 14 bases in between. Germline CDR1 and CDR2: DFQATT and SNEGSKA (reference sequence). CDR3 residues: CSAWVGSNSNQPQHF. In DNA form, the CDR3 reads TGCAGTGCTTGGGTAGGATCGAATAGCAATCAGCCCCAGCATTTT.

This clonotype came up a few times. CDR3 protein: CASSLDIRGDYGYTF. For the CDR3, the DNA is TGCGCCAGCAGCTTGGATATTAGGGGGGACTATGGCTACACCTTC. The chain uses TRBV5-1 and TRBJ1-2, with D possibly TRBD1 on 6 matching bases. Looked up from germline, CDR1 is SGHRS and CDR2 is YFSETQ. This CDR3 has 15 amino acids. Trimming shortened V by 0 bases and J by 3 bases, and 12 bases separated the two germline ends.

This clonotype was seen a few times. The chain carries TRBV7-2 and TRBJ2-1; tentatively, D is TRBD1 (5 bases). Germline CDR1 is SGHTA and CDR2 is FQGNSA. V gave up 4 bases and J gave up 1 base, with 8 bases separating them. This CDR3 spans 14 amino acids. The CDR3 DNA reads as TGTGCCAGCAGCTCCCGGACATCCTACAATGAGCAGTTCTTC. This sequence encodes CASSSRTSYNEQFF.